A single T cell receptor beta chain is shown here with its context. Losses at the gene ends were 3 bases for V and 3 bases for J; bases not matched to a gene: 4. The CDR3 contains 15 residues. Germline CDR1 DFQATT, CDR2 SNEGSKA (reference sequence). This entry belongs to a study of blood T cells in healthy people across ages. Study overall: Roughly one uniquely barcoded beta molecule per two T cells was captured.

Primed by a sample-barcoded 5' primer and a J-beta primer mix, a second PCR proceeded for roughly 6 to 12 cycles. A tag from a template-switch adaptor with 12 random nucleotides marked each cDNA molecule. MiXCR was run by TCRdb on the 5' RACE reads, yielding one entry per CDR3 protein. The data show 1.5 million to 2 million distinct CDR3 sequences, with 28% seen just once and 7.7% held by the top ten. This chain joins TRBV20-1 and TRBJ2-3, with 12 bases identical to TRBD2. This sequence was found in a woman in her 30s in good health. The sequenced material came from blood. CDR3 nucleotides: TGCAGTGCTAGGGAGACTAGCGGGGGAACAGATACGCAGTATTTT. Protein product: CSARETSGGTDTQYF.